Below are 23 T cell receptor beta chains sequenced from a single sample in a study of human T cells and chemical hapten exposure. TCRdb recomputed calls from the RACE reads with MiXCR, one row per CDR3 protein. The sample shows fewer than 200,000 distinct CDR3 sequences, approximately 20% of them seen only once. Sample time point: patch test 1, 2 weeks after DPC sensitization. The treatment denotes: therapeutic diphenylcyclopropenone sensitization with weekly scalp DPC. Source: whole blood, taken in connection with sensitization to the hapten diphenylcyclopropenone (DPC). The receptor set was obtained from a woman in her forties or fifties with alopecia areata. Some clones in this sample may be carry-over from other donors' samples.

The rearrangement uses TRBV20-1 and TRBJ2-1, with 10 bases matching TRBD2. This CDR3 has 13 residues. The V gene end was trimmed by 4 bases and the J gene end by 8 bases; junction bases not matched to a gene: 5. The germline CDR1 and CDR2 sequences are DFQATT and SNEGSKA (reference sequence). CDR3 region: CSATGLAHDEQFF. In DNA, the CDR3 is TGCAGTGCTACGGGACTAGCGCACGATGAGCAGTTCTTC.

The gene calls are TRBV7-9 and TRBJ2-3; maybe TRBD2 (5 bases). The CDR3 totals 13 residues. V was cut by 7 bases and J by 2 bases, with 10 bases left in between. From germline, CDR1 is SEHNR and CDR2 FQNEAQ (reference sequence). The CDR3 region has the DNA TGTGCCAGCACTTACGGGATCACAGATACGCAGTATTTT. It encodes CASTYGITDTQYF.

This clonotype came up a few times. J is TRBJ2-5 and V is TRBV20-1, with a possible D match to TRBD1 (5 bases). This CDR3 has 12 amino acids. Per germline, CDR1 DFQATT and CDR2 SNEGSKA (reference sequence). V was shortened by 5 bases and J by 2 bases, with 9 bases between the two germline ends. CDR3 region: CSAGAGQETQYF. The CDR3 region has the DNA TGCAGTGCTGGGGCAGGTCAAGAGACCCAGTACTTC.

This chain links TRBV27 with TRBJ1-1; 8 bases are a match to TRBD1. The CDR3 consists of 16 residues. Germline assignment: CDR1 MNHEY and CDR2 SMNVEV (reference sequence). After removal of 5 bases from V and 2 bases from J, the junction contained 10 bases not matched to a gene. The CDR3, as DNA: TGTGCCAGCAGTACGGGGACAGGACCACCAAACACTGAAGCTTTCTTT. This translates into CASSTGTGPPNTEAFF.

This chain connects TRBV20-1 to TRBJ2-7; D unresolved. The germline V and J ends were trimmed by 0 bases and 3 bases, with 9 bases remaining between them. Germline CDR1 DFQATT, CDR2 SNEGSKA (reference sequence). The CDR3 consists of 13 residues. CDR3 nucleotide sequence: TGCAGTGCTAGAGATGGCATCATCTACGAGCAGTACTTC. This sequence encodes CSARDGIIYEQYF.

In this sample, this clonotype turned up a few times. V and J are TRBV6-6 and TRBJ2-7; D is undetermined. Germline V CDR1 and CDR2: MNHNY, SVGAGI (reference sequence). CDR3 length: 14 amino acids. Trimming removed 3 bases from V and 3 bases from J, with 12 bases in between. CDR3 sequence reads: CASSYIPELYEQYF. In DNA form, the CDR3 reads TGTGCCAGCAGTTATATTCCGGAACTCTACGAGCAGTACTTC.

This clonotype showed up just a few times. The chain carries TRBV9 and TRBJ2-3; weak D call: TRBD1 (5 bases). Trimming stripped 5 bases from V and 6 bases from J, with 10 bases between. The CDR3 extends over 12 amino acids. In germline, CDR1 is SGDLS, CDR2 YYNGEE. CDR3 residues: CASRVRGDTQYF. In nucleotides, the CDR3 is TGTGCCAGCAGGGTAAGGGGTGATACGCAGTATTTT.

There are a few counts of this clonotype. The rearrangement uses TRBV3-1 and TRBJ1-4, with D uncertain. This CDR3 comprises 15 residues. V lost 0 bases and J 8 bases, leaving 13 bases between the germline ends. Germline CDR1 and CDR2: LGHDT and YNNKEL (reference sequence). The CDR3 here is CASSQDVRRGEKLFF. DNA for the CDR3: TGTGCCAGCAGCCAAGATGTACGTCGTGGGGAAAAACTGTTTTTT.

The chain is built from TRBV2 and TRBJ1-1; D ambiguous. Looked up from germline, CDR1 is SNHLY and CDR2 is FYNNEI. The CDR3 has 12 amino acids. V was clipped by 7 bases and J by 6 bases, with 12 bases between them. The CDR3 region is CASTLGGPEAFF. CDR3 DNA sequence: TGTGCCAGCACCCTCGGAGGACCTGAAGCTTTCTTT.

The CDR3 loop reads CASSELHGSGNTIYF. The CDR3 DNA sequence: TGTGCCAGCAGTGAACTCCACGGTTCCGGAAACACCATATATTTT. This chain uses TRBV2 with TRBJ1-3; D gene ambiguous. Trimming removed 2 bases from V and 4 bases from J, with 12 bases in between. Germline-derived CDR1 and CDR2 are SNHLY and FYNNEI. The CDR3 extends over 15 amino acids.

The gene calls are TRBV27 and TRBJ1-6; D is undetermined. The V end was cut by 3 bases, the J end by 9 bases, with 9 bases between. The CDR3 totals 13 residues. Germline values: CDR1 MNHEY, CDR2 SMNVEV (reference sequence). CDR3 loop: CASSFPPPSPLHF. The DNA of the CDR3 is TGTGCCAGCAGTTTTCCACCCCCTTCACCCCTCCACTTT.

This sequence joins TRBV20-1 and TRBJ2-7; D is possibly TRBD1 or TRBD2 (5 bases each). This CDR3 is 11 amino acids long. CDR1 is DFQATT and CDR2 is SNEGSKA in the germline V gene (reference sequence). V was trimmed by 2 bases and J by 6 bases, leaving 8 bases between them. The CDR3 bases are TGCAGTGCTAGAATGGGGGTCGAGCAGTACTTC. Amino acids: CSARMGVEQYF.

The gene calls are TRBV19 and TRBJ1-5; D is undetermined. The V gene lost 3 bases and the J gene lost 3 bases, with 9 bases spanning the gap. CDR1 and CDR2 (germline): LNHDA, SQIVND (reference sequence). CDR3 length: 14 amino acids. This CDR3 is CASSILGLNQPQHF. CDR3 nucleotides: TGTGCCAGTAGTATTCTGGGCCTCAATCAGCCCCAGCATTTT.

The chain employs TRBV20-1 and TRBJ1-5; D is perhaps TRBD1 (5 bases). The CDR3 is 12 amino acids. V was shortened by 6 bases and J by 7 bases, with 13 bases between the two germline ends. The germline CDR1 and CDR2 sequences are DFQATT and SNEGSKA (reference sequence). The CDR3 protein is CSAWGTGQPQHF. The CDR3 nucleotides are TGCAGTGCGTGGGGAACAGGACAGCCCCAGCATTTT.

The chain uses TRBV20-1 and TRBJ2-7; tentatively, D is TRBD2 (6 bases). V gave up 0 bases and J gave up 1 base, with 16 bases separating them. This CDR3 comprises 16 residues. Germline CDR1 and CDR2: DFQATT and SNEGSKA (reference sequence). The CDR3 DNA reads as TGCAGTGCTAGAGACCGCGCCTCGACTAGTTCCTACGAGCAGTACTTC. This sequence encodes CSARDRASTSSYEQYF.

The gene calls are TRBV20-1 and TRBJ2-7; no firm D call. This CDR3 spans 11 amino acids. Per germline, CDR1 DFQATT and CDR2 SNEGSKA (reference sequence). Trimming took 4 bases from V and 4 from J, leaving 8 bases between them. The CDR3 region has the DNA TGCAGTGCTAACGACATGTACGAGCAGTACTTC. Translating gives CSANDMYEQYF.

V usage is TRBV7-9 and J usage is TRBJ2-2; D might be TRBD1 (5 bases). The V end was cut by 0 bases, the J end by 3 bases, with 8 bases between. The CDR3 is 15 amino acids. Germline V gives CDR1 SEHNR, CDR2 FQNEAQ (reference sequence). The CDR3, as DNA: TGTGCCAGCAGCTTAGCGGGGCTGTACACCGGGGAGCTGTTTTTT. Residues: CASSLAGLYTGELFF.

The V call is TRBV7-2, the J call TRBJ2-5; D perhaps matches TRBD2 (6 bases). The germline V gene encodes CDR1 SGHTA and CDR2 FQGNSA. CDR3 length equals 15 residues. V was cut by 5 bases and J by 3 bases, with 16 bases left in between. The chain's CDR3 is CASSIYGTREETQYF. CDR3 bases: TGTGCCAGCAGCATATACGGGACTCGCGAAGAGACCCAGTACTTC.

The rearrangement uses TRBV20-1 and TRBJ2-7; D call uncertain. V was cut by 2 bases and J by 7 bases, with 12 bases left in between. Germline assignment: CDR1 DFQATT and CDR2 SNEGSKA (reference sequence). The CDR3 extends over 12 amino acids. The CDR3 DNA sequence: TGCAGTGCTAGATCCCTAACACGGGAGCAGTACTTC. Amino acid sequence: CSARSLTREQYF.

This sequence joins TRBV20-1 and TRBJ2-5; 8 bases fit TRBD2. Germline V gene sequence: CDR1 DFQATT, CDR2 SNEGSKA (reference sequence). V shed 5 bases and J 4 bases; nucleotides not matched to a gene: 9. This CDR3 has 14 amino acids. The CDR3 here is CSAVTSEGLETQYF. Written as DNA, the CDR3 is TGCAGTGCTGTGACTAGCGAGGGGTTAGAGACCCAGTACTTC.

This clonotype occurred a few times. The V call is TRBV10-3, the J call TRBJ2-7, with D possibly matching TRBD1 (5 bases). The V end was cut by 5 bases, the J end by 1 base, with 12 bases between. The CDR3 has 14 amino acids. Germline CDR1 reads ENHRY; CDR2 reads SYGVKD. The CDR3 DNA follows: TGTGCCATCAGTCGAACCAGGGATTCCTACGAGCAGTACTTC. Protein product: CAISRTRDSYEQYF.

The V call is TRBV11-2, the J call TRBJ2-7, with D perhaps matching TRBD2 (6 bases). Trimming took off 2 bases at V and 6 bases at J, with 11 bases between the two ends. The CDR3 loop spans 13 amino acids. The germline CDR1 and CDR2 sequences are SGHAT and FQNNGV. The CDR3 DNA is TGTGCCAGCAGCTTATCCCGTAGCGGCGAGCAGTACTTC. It is translated as CASSLSRSGEQYF.

This chain connects TRBV20-1 to TRBJ2-5; tentatively, D is TRBD2 (6 bases). The CDR3 spans 13 residues. The V end lost 2 bases, the J end lost 1 base, and 8 bases lay between the germline ends. CDR1 DFQATT and CDR2 SNEGSKA come from the germline V gene (reference sequence). The CDR3 sequence is CSARTGLQETQYF. CDR3 in DNA: TGCAGTGCTAGAACGGGACTCCAAGAGACCCAGTACTTC.